This section outlines one TCR beta chain sequence together with its context. Its matching antigen is unknown. V lost 2 bases, J lost 10 bases, and 7 bases stayed unmatched. Germline V gene data show CDR1 as SGHNT and CDR2 as YENEEA. The CDR3 has 14 residues. Assay: immunoSEQ multiplex PCR; the TCRdb copy retains only in-frame clones and omits some. The sample lists around 120,000 clones, approximately 86% seen once, with 8% to 9% in the top ten. This specimen belongs to a study of identifying expanded T cells in peripheral blood. Notes on the study in general: Over around two and four weeks, about 17 and 20 clones changed, versus approximately 1.1 between replicates. Approximately 2-week clone count variance significantly increased as total template count grew.

No infections or other immune events were documented during collection. The source material was blood. The clonotype comes from a person between 18 and 75 years old in good health. This chain joins TRBV11-3 and TRBJ2-2; the match to TRBD2 covers 7 bases. The CDR3, as DNA: TGTGCCAGCAGCTTATCGCTTAGCGGGCAGGAGCTGTTTTTT. Amino acids: CASSLSLSGQELFF.